Included here is one T cell receptor beta chain sequence, with context. This specimen comes from a study of PD-L1 blockade in urothelial cancer. About the study: In the patient group, about 85% of the roughly 30 were males with bladder-origin urothelial cancer.

The method was immunoSEQ multiplex PCR; TCRdb's version includes in-frame clones alone and lacks a portion of them. The sample contains tens of thousands of clones, roughly 80% of which appear only once. CDR1 is MNHEY and CDR2 is SVGAGI in the germline V gene. Between the trimmed V and J ends, which lost 2 bases and 2 bases, there was a span of 6 bases. CDR3 length: 13 amino acids. The chain joins TRBV6-5 to TRBJ1-1; D gene uncertain. This TCR came from a man aged 65 to 79 with urothelial cancer. This specimen was PBMCs, taken around atezolizumab (anti-PD-L1) treatment. The CDR3 loop is CASSYGGNTEAFF. The CDR3 DNA is TGTGCCAGCAGTTACGGAGGAAACACTGAAGCTTTCTTT.